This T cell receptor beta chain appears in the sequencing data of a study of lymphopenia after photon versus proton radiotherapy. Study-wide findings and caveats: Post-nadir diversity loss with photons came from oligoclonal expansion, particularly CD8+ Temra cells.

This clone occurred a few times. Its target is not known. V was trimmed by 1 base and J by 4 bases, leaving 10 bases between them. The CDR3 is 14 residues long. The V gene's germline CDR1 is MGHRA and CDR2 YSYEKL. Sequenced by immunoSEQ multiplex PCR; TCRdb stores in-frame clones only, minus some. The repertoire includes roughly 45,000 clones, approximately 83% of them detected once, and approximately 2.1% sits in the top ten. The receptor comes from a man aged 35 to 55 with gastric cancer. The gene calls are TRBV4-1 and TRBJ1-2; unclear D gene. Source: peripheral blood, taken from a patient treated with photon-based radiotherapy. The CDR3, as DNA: TGCGCCAGCAGCCAAGCCCTCGGGTCCTATGGCTACACCTTC. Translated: CASSQALGSYGYTF.